These 18 T cell receptor beta chains came from one sample sequenced in a study of a mutant IDH1 vaccine in newly diagnosed glioma. Sample time point: week 11, during vaccination. Each dose delivered 300 ug of mutant IDH1 20-mer peptide subcutaneously with imiquimod. Measured with immunoSEQ multiplex PCR; TCRdb has only the in-frame clones, and not every one. The sample comprises roughly 61,000 clones, approximately 80% of which are singletons, and approximately 6.1% rests with the top ten. These TCRs are of unknown antigen specificity. The sample here was PBMCs, taken from a glioma patient whose treatment included an IDH1 peptide vaccine. These receptor sequences come from a man in his fifties with glioma.

V is TRBV5-1 and J is TRBJ1-2, with D perhaps TRBD1 (6 bases). The CDR3 has 14 amino acids. Trimming removed 1 base at V and 1 base at J, with 8 bases between. Germline loops: CDR1 SGHRS, CDR2 YFSETQ. The CDR3 DNA sequence: TGCGCCAGCAGCTTGCAGGGGAATAACTATGGCTACACCTTC. Encoded protein: CASSLQGNNYGYTF.

This chain joins TRBV7-2 and TRBJ2-1; 9 nucleotides line up with TRBD2. The CDR3 contains 15 residues. The ends lost 6 bases at V and 4 bases at J; junction bases unmatched: 7. The germline V gene has CDR1 SGHTA and CDR2 FQGNSA. The CDR3 loop is CASRPGTSPYNEQFF. The CDR3 nucleotides are TGTGCCAGCAGGCCCGGGACTAGCCCATACAATGAGCAGTTCTTC. Filled out from reference TRBV7-2 and TRBJ2-1, the complete variable domain reads GAGVSQSPSNKVTEKGKDVELRCDPISGHTALYWYRQSLGQGLEFLIYFQGNSAPDKSGLPSDRFSAERTGGSVSTLTIQRTQQEDSAVYLCASRPGTSPYNEQFFGPGTRLTVL.

The genes are TRBV2 and TRBJ2-7, with 8 bases fitting TRBD1. The CDR3 covers 12 residues. CDR1 and CDR2 from the germline V gene are SNHLY and FYNNEI. After removal of 6 bases from V and 6 bases from J, the junction contained 4 bases not matched to a gene. The CDR3 protein is CASRRTGSEQYF. Here the CDR3 DNA reads TGTGCCAGCAGACGGACAGGGAGCGAGCAGTACTTC.

The chain employs TRBV7-9 and TRBJ2-3; 8 bases match TRBD1. From germline, CDR1 is SEHNR and CDR2 FQNEAQ (reference sequence). With 5 bases clipped from V and 3 bases from J, the junction kept 19 bases outside the gene matches. The CDR3 loop spans 19 amino acids. The CDR3 region is CASSSDRGFRLRGTDTQYF. The CDR3 DNA follows: TGTGCCAGCAGCAGCGACAGGGGTTTTCGGCTAAGGGGTACAGATACGCAGTATTTT.

The rearrangement joins TRBV28 to TRBJ1-2, with D hard to call. CDR1 is MDHEN, CDR2 SYDVKM, per germline. V dropped 8 bases and J dropped 8 bases, with 15 bases sitting between them. The CDR3 runs 12 residues. This CDR3 is CASALSYGGYTF. CDR3 bases: TGTGCCAGCGCACTTTCTTATGGAGGCTACACCTTC.

The sample holds one count of this clone. The chain combines TRBV25-1 with TRBJ1-3, with D perhaps matching TRBD1 (5 bases). The CDR3 runs to 11 residues. The germline CDR1 and CDR2 sequences are MGHDK and SYGVNS. The CDR3 nucleotides read TGTGCAGCCGCAGGGTGGGACACCATATATTTT. Encoded protein: CAAAGWDTIYF. The variable domain in full, completed from reference TRBV25-1 and TRBJ1-3, reads EADIYQTPRYLVIGTGKKITLECSQTMGHDKMYWYQQDPGMELHLIHYSYGVNSTEKGDLSSESTVSRIRTEHFPLTLESARPSHTSQYLCAAAGWDTIYFGEGSWLTVV.

The rearrangement joins TRBV6-6 to TRBJ1-4; tentative D call: TRBD1 (6 bases). Per germline, CDR1 MNHNY and CDR2 SVGAGI (reference sequence). The CDR3 is 14 amino acids. Trimming cost V 8 bases and J 8 bases, with 18 bases left between them. The CDR3 spells CASAEGTLGEKLFF. CDR3 DNA sequence: TGTGCCAGCGCCGAGGGGACATTAGGGGAAAAACTGTTTTTT.

The rearrangement joins TRBV27 to TRBJ2-4; D tentatively fits TRBD1 or TRBD2 (6 bases each). CDR3 length: 14 residues. V lost 6 bases, J lost 8 bases, and 17 bases lay in between. The germline gives CDR1 MNHEY, CDR2 SMNVEV (reference sequence). This CDR3 reads CASRARGLEDIQYF. In DNA form, the CDR3 reads TGTGCCAGCAGGGCCAGGGGACTGGAGGACATTCAGTACTTC.

This chain links TRBV1 with TRBJ2-3. TRBV1 is listed as a pseudogene. The CDR3 sequence is 16 residues long. CDR3 DNA sequence: TGCACCAGCAGCGAAGGGAAAACAGCCGTAAAGGGGGGGCAGTATTTT. It encodes CTSSEGKTAVKGGQYF.

V usage is TRBV11-3 and J usage is TRBJ2-1; D not certain. Trimming shortened V by 0 bases and J by 10 bases, and 13 bases separated the two germline ends. The CDR3 spans 14 residues. Germline-derived CDR1 and CDR2 are SGHNT and YENEEA. CDR3 nucleotides: TGTGCCAGCAGCTTAGATCCCCGGACCATGGAGCAGTTCTTC. Its translation is CASSLDPRTMEQFF.

The chain is built from TRBV11-2 and TRBJ2-2, with D possibly being TRBD2 (5 bases). CDR1 is SGHAT and CDR2 is FQNNGV in the germline V gene. The CDR3 runs 17 residues. The ends were cut back, 3 bases at V and 5 bases at J, with 19 bases in the middle. The CDR3 region has the DNA TGTGCCAGCAGCTTCAACTCGAGGGCGCGGAGGACCGGGGAGCTGTTTTTT. This translates into CASSFNSRARRTGELFF.

Regarding this clone: The same CDR3 is also encoded by other DNA sequences in this sample. The V gene is TRBV18, the J gene TRBJ1-1; D is undetermined. Germline values: CDR1 KGHSH, CDR2 LQKENI. The V gene lost 2 bases and the J gene lost 0 bases, with 7 bases spanning the gap. The CDR3 is 14 residues long. CDR3 sequence: CASSPSQMNTEAFF. CDR3 in DNA: TGTGCCAGCTCACCAAGCCAGATGAACACTGAAGCTTTCTTT.

The chain has TRBV18 and TRBJ1-5; tentative D call: TRBD1 (6 bases). The CDR3 runs to 16 residues. Germline loops: CDR1 KGHSH, CDR2 LQKENI. The ends were cut back, 2 bases at V and 4 bases at J, with 15 bases in the middle. In DNA, the CDR3 is TGTGCCAGCTCACCAAGTATGGGGGGCGGGAATCAGCCCCAGCATTTT. Translating gives CASSPSMGGGNQPQHF.

The V gene is TRBV4-1, the J gene TRBJ1-1; D is unclear. From germline, CDR1 is MGHRA and CDR2 YSYEKL. CDR3 length: 15 residues. Trimming removed 0 bases from V and 3 bases from J, with 11 bases in between. CDR3 region: CASSQEGRGYTEAFF. CDR3 sequence (DNA): TGCGCCAGCAGCCAAGAAGGACGTGGGTACACTGAAGCTTTCTTT.

Only one count was recorded for this clone. The gene calls are TRBV4-2 and TRBJ2-1; no definite D call. The CDR3 runs 12 residues. Germline loops: CDR1 LGHNA, CDR2 YNFKEQ. Deletions cut 5 bases from V and 9 bases from J, with 11 bases between. The CDR3 DNA follows: TGTGCCAGCAGCAGTACCCTCGGTGAGCAGTTCTTC. Its protein is CASSSTLGEQFF.

The rearrangement joins TRBV6-5 to TRBJ2-1; tentatively, D is TRBD2 (7 bases). This CDR3 contains 14 residues. Looked up from germline, CDR1 is MNHEY and CDR2 is SVGAGI. Trimming pared 8 bases from V and 1 base from J, leaving 12 bases between. Here the CDR3 reads CASSEGGSYNEQFF. CDR3 DNA sequence: TGTGCCAGCTCGGAGGGGGGGTCCTACAATGAGCAGTTCTTC.

This rearrangement joins TRBV9 to TRBJ2-2, with D uncertain. Germline V lookup: CDR1 SGDLS, CDR2 YYNGEE. The CDR3 loop spans 15 amino acids. V dropped 0 bases and J dropped 1 base, with 7 bases sitting between them. In nucleotides, the CDR3 is TGTGCCAGCAGCGTAGATCCGGGGAACACCGGGGAGCTGTTTTTT. Translating gives CASSVDPGNTGELFF.

This sequence joins TRBV15 and TRBJ2-2; no clear D. Germline V lookup: CDR1 LNHNV, CDR2 YYDKDF (reference sequence). The length of the CDR3 is 16 residues. Trimming shortened V by 4 bases and J by 6 bases, and 18 bases separated the two germline ends. The CDR3 nucleotides read TGTGCCACCAGCACTCGCCAGTTGGGTTGGCCCGGGGAGCTGTTTTTT. Its translation: CATSTRQLGWPGELFF.